This T cell receptor beta chain comes out of a study of cytomegalovirus exposure and HLA in healthy donors (TCRdb year 2017). Regarding the research as a whole: According to an earlier analysis of 550 to 750 of the donors, about 179 million T cells yielded 95 million to 140 million unique TCR beta sequences and 250 to 350 Gb of sequence data. A later analysis re-analyzed previously published TCR beta repertoires from 666 donors and added high-resolution HLA genotyping to study TCR occurrence patterns. Among about 400 genotyped donors of the cohort, an average of around 240,000 unique TCR beta nucleotide sequences was sequenced per donor, of which approximately 19% were non-productive. Genome-wide SNP genotypes for about 65% of the 666 donors were used in a later genetic analysis, which treated that subset as a discovery cohort. Roughly 300 gigabases of sequencing data and around 87 million unique TCR sequences were included in an early release covering several hundred HLA-typed donors. Donor age, sex, ethnicity and CMV serostatus were compiled together with the repertoire data. Every discovery cohort repertoire had been produced on one sequencing platform. Rather than drawing on any new phenotypic data, the later analysis identified candidate immune exposures from TCR beta sequences and the way those sequences occurred across donors. Class I and class II HLA loci were covered by the typing at four-digit resolution. The number of typed donors differed by locus: about 620-640 for A, B, C, DRB1 and DQB1; approximately 540 for DQA1; some 590 for DPA1; and about 470 for DPB1. Roughly 5 DR-DQ haplotypes were handled as single units for association and clustering because linkage in the cohort was strong. The T cell repertoires of 550 to 850 subjects were profiled by immunosequencing and related to cytomegalovirus serostatus. Of the roughly 400 genotyped donors, about 80% fell in the genetic ancestry cluster associated with self-reported Caucasian donors. In addition to the first cohort of approximately 670 subjects, a separate validation cohort of under 150 different subjects was used. In an earlier analysis of about 590 of the donors, high-throughput TCR beta sequencing was used to judge whether each TCR beta V gene segment behaved as functional or pseudogenic. To predict cytomegalovirus infection status, the study brought together high-throughput TCR immunosequencing, statistical association of individual TCRs with disease status, and machine learning. The aim of the study was to test whether cataloging public T cell receptors could identify signatures of past pathogen exposure. What the authors observed across the whole study: In the study, approximately 160 TCR beta chains were listed as associated with cytomegalovirus. In an earlier analysis of around 600 of the donors, most TCR beta V segments were observed in productive rearrangements about 87% or about 30% of the time, broadly matching IMGT annotations. In a later analysis, HLA-associated TCR beta chains were found to be more clonally expanded and to have lower generation probabilities than equally common non-associated chains. The classifier was reported to diagnose cytomegalovirus status with high specificity and sensitivity in both the original cohort and the validation cohort. According to a later analysis, parvovirus B19, influenza, CMV and Epstein-Barr virus appeared linked to several top co-occurrence clusters. Sequencing depth was assumed to be roughly uniform across donors in the presence/absence analyses, though that assumption may not hold. A few of the identified cytomegalovirus-associated TCR beta chains were confirmed in vitro to be specific for cytomegalovirus antigens. The authors suggested that the approach could potentially be extended to other disease states and immunological phenotypes. A further reported finding was that TCR beta sequences accurately predicted the HLA-A and HLA-B alleles for most subjects in the first cohort. Assigning TCR associations to individual alleles was difficult when HLA alleles, especially DR and DQ, strongly co-occurred. According to a later genetic analysis, donors in an Asian-associated ancestry cluster had fewer N-insertions in productive TCRs than the approximately 690-donor mean. Because the 87-base-pair reads could not distinguish some IMGT-functional V segments, including TRBV6-2 and TRBV6-3, those segments were excluded. Immune exposure information for the cohort was limited to CMV serostatus. Most CMV-associated TCR beta chains appeared to be HLA-restricted in a later analysis, and the HLA associations seemed to be driven largely by CMV exposure. HLA typing was unavailable for some donors at each locus, so association tests used only the typed subset. This cohort had only TCR beta chains sequenced, and the lack of alpha or paired-chain data limited which features could be detected. The earlier analysis of about 600 of the donors excluded some 16 rarely observed V segments, including chromosome 9 orphons, because counts were too low. A later analysis associated 16,951 TCR beta sequences with specific HLA alleles at a false discovery rate of 0.05. A cluster of highly shared sequence variants was judged likely to represent a technical artifact of the sequencing pipeline. In a later genetic analysis, a missense DCLRE1C variant was associated with V-gene and J-gene trimming of TCR beta chains, and the association was replicated in an independent cohort. Most TCR sequences were seen in very few donors, while some public TCRs were found in many individuals. According to a later analysis, TCR association rates differed among HLA loci, with DRB1 alleles showing the most associated TCRs and HLA-C alleles showing the fewest. Correlated functional status among segregating V segments might be attributable to linkage disequilibrium, but an unknown experimental factor could not be ruled out.

Library preparation used the immunoSEQ multiplex PCR assay. The multiplex PCR relied on a mix of 60 forward primers for TCR Vbeta segments and 13 reverse primers for TCR Jbeta segments. A multiplex PCR assay on genomic DNA amplified the CDR3 region of rearranged TCR beta genes. On the Illumina HiSeq System, the amplified TCR beta libraries were sequenced as 87-base-pair reads. The published analysis was carried out like this. A later analysis tallied roughly 80 million unique TCR beta chains across the 640 or so repertoires, and approximately 9.9 million of those chains were shared by two or more donors. Raw reads were error-corrected and collapsed into unique sequences with a nearest-neighbor algorithm that merged closely related sequences to remove PCR and sequencing errors. V, D and J gene segments were assigned by aligning CDR3 sequences to IMGT reference sequences. For a sequence to be retained, a match of at least six nucleotides to both a V gene segment and a J gene segment was required. Rearrangements were classified as productive when the CDR3 lacked stop codons and remained in frame with V and J, and all other rearrangements were classified as non-productive. CDR3 was defined by IMGT convention, running from the second conserved V-encoded cysteine to the conserved J-encoded phenylalanine. The earlier analysis of 450 to 750 of the donors excluded any sequence lacking an unambiguous match to a single V gene segment. An earlier analysis of approximately 590 of the donors called V segments functional above 56.7% productive rearrangements and segregating when the between-donor standard deviation exceeded 5%. A statistical classification framework was developed to diagnose cytomegalovirus status using the catalog of TCR beta chain sequences. V and J gene assignment, in a later analysis, came from comparing TCR nucleotide sequences with IMGT/GENE-DB human TR gene sequences. The TCRdist pipeline was used in a later analysis to assign CDR3 sequences and most-parsimonious VDJ recombination scenarios. In a later analysis, each TCR beta chain was defined by its CDR3 amino acid sequence together with its V-gene family, and reads lacking a unique V-gene family were excluded. As a way to deal with suspected cross-contamination and a sequencing artifact, a later analysis dropped 592 nucleotide sequences that were highly shared and had low generation probability. For each public chain, a later analysis derived a clonal expansion index from normalized ranks of inferred template counts within each repertoire. In a later analysis, generation probabilities were computed with a VDJ recombination model fitted to out-of-frame rearrangements, and the resulting probabilities were checked against IGoR. A later analysis scored TCR-TCR, TCR-HLA and TCR-CMV co-occurrence with hypergeometric tests, applying a repertoire-size bias correction to TCR pairs. In a later analysis, false discovery rates were estimated by permuting HLA or CMV assignments 20 times. A later analysis grouped co-occurring TCRs with DBSCAN, adding TCRdist sequence similarity when clustering within HLA-allele-positive subsets. For co-occurrence clustering, repertoires with fewer than 30,000 or more than 120,000 public chains were excluded, along with roughly five repertoires with anomalous nucleotide sharing. TCRdb carries this immuneACCESS record with in-frame sequences only. Its versions omit some clonotypes, under half of them owing to an unresolved V gene in the studies checked, with the rest unexplained. That table furnishes V, J and clone size, whereas the DNA furnished D and trimming. This sample's table lists approximately 180,000 clones. The biggest ten clones account for about 6% of the sample.

Of note for this clone: Its cognate antigen has yet to be identified.

The cohort consisted of 600 or so healthy bone marrow donors. At the time of sampling, every cohort member was nominally healthy, though immune exposures that went unrecorded were likely present. The donor was CMV seronegative and belonged to the group of around 350 seronegative cohort members. A peripheral blood sample was provided by each donor, and peripheral blood mononuclear cells were used for TCR beta sequencing. Genomic DNA was extracted from the blood cell samples with the Qiagen DNeasy Blood Extraction Kit. From the germline V gene, CDR1 is SGHNT and CDR2 is YENEEA. From cysteine to phenylalanine, the CDR3 is 13 amino acids long. The DNA shown is the 39-base CDR3, in frame from base 1. Deletion took 4 bases off V and 2 bases off J, with a span of 9 bases between the germline ends.

This TCR was sampled from a man aged 30 to 45 in good health and CMV-seronegative. The sample was PBMCs. Rearrangement joined TRBV11-3 to TRBJ2-7; the D gene is perhaps TRBD2, on 5 matching bases. The CDR3 has the sequence CASSSGVTYEQYF. The nucleotide sequence reads as follows: TGTGCCAGCAGCTCCGGGGTGACCTACGAGCAGTACTTC.